The sequence of this T cell receptor (beta chain) was determined in a study of cytomegalovirus exposure and HLA in healthy donors. Study details: The 120 or so validation repertoires used a platform that matched the one used for the approximately 610 first-cohort repertoires, as a later analysis reported.

In the case of this clone: The antigen is undetermined.

V lost 0 bases and J lost 6, with 12 bases in between. The germline CDR1 and CDR2 sequences are SGHVS and FNYEAQ. The CDR3 covers 15 residues. Repertoires were generated with immunoSEQ multiplex PCR, while TCRdb's copy carries only in-frame clones and drops some. Here the sample spans about 74,000 clones, roughly 92% being singletons. Study-wide points: Under in vitro conditions, three CMV-associated chains were confirmed as specific for CMV antigens. Across donors, most TCRs were seen rarely, yet some public ones were widespread. Reportedly, diagnosis of cytomegalovirus status by the classifier showed high specificity and sensitivity.

The receptor was isolated from a woman in her late teens or twenties in good health and CMV-seropositive. Sequenced material: PBMCs. J is TRBJ2-1 and V is TRBV7-6; D perhaps matches TRBD1 (7 bases). This CDR3 reads CASSLAAGGPNEQFF. CDR3 nucleotides: TGTGCCAGCAGCTTAGCGGCAGGGGGGCCCAATGAGCAGTTCTTC. The whole variable domain, remainder taken from reference TRBV7-6 and TRBJ2-1, is GAGVSQSPRYKVTKRGQDVALRCDPISGHVSLYWYRQALGQGPEFLTYFNYEAQQDKSGLPNDRFSAERPEGSISTLTIQRTEQRDSAMYRCASSLAAGGPNEQFFGPGTRLTVL.